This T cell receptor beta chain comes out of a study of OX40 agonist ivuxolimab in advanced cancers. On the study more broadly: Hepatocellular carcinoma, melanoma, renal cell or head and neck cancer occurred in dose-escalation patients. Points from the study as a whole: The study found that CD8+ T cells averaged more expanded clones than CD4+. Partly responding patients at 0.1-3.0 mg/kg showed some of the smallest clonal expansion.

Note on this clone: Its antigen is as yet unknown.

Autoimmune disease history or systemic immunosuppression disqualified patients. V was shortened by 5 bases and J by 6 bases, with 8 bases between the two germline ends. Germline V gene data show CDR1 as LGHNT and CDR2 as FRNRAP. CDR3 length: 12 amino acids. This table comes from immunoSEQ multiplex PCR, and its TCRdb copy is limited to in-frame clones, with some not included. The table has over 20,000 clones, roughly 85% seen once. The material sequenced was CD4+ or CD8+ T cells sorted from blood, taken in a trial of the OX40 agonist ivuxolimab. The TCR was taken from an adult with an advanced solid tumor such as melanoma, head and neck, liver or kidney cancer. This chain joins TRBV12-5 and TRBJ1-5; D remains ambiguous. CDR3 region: CASGEAVQPQHF. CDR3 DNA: TGTGCTAGTGGTGAGGCCGTTCAGCCCCAGCATTTT.